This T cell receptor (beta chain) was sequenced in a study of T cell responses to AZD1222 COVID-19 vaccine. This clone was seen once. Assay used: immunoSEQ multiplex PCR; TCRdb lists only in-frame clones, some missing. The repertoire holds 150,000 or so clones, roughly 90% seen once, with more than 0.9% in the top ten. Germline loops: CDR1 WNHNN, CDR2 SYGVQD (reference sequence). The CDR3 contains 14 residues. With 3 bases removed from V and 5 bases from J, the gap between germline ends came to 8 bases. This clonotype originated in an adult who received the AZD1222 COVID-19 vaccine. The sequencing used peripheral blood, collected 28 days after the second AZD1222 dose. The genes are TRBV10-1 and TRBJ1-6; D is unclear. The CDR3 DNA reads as TGCGCCAGCAGTGAAAGAGTCGATAATTCACCCCTCCACTTT. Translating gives CASSERVDNSPLHF.